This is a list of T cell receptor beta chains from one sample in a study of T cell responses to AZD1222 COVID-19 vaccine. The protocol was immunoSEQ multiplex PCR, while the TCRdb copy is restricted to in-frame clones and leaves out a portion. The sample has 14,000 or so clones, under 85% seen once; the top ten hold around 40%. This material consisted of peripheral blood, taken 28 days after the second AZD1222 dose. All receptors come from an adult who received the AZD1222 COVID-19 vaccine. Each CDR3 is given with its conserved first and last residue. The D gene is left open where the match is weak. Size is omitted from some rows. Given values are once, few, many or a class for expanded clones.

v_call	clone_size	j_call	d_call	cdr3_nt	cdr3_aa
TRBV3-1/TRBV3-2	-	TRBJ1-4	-	TGTGCCAGCAGCCAAGTTAACAGCGGACCCGAAAAACTGTTTTTT	CASSQVNSGPEKLFF
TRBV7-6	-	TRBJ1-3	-	TGTGCCAGCAGCCCAGGGCCTGGAAACACCATATATTTT	CASSPGPGNTIYF
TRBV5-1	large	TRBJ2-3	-	TGCGCCAGCAGCGGACATTCCACAGATACGCAGTATTTT	CASSGHSTDTQYF
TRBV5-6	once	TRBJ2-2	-	TGTGCCAGCAGCCCTTACATCACCGGGGAGCTGTTTTTT	CASSPYITGELFF
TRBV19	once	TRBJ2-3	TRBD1	TGTGCCAGTAGATCGGGACAGGGCCCAGATACGCAGTATTTT	CASRSGQGPDTQYF
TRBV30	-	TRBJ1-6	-	TGTGCCTGGAGTGTACAAGGGGGAGGTTCACCCCTCCACTTT	CAWSVQGGGSPLHF
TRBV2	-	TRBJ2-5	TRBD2	TGTGCCAGCAGTGGGGACTACCTATTAGAGACCCAGTACTTC	CASSGDYLLETQYF
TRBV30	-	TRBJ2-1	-	TGTGCCTCACTCCCGACAGGGAGGCCCTACAATGAGCAGTTCTTC	CASLPTGRPYNEQFF
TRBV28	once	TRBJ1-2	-	TGTGCCAGCAGTTTAGGGGTTACCACCTTTGGCTACACCTTC	CASSLGVTTFGYTF
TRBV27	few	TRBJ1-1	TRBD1	TGTGCCAGCAGTTTAGACCCGAGGGGGCCCGCTGAAGCTTTCTTT	CASSLDPRGPAEAFF
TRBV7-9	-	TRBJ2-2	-	TGTGCCAGCATCGGGAGCGGGGAGCTGTTTTTT	CASIGSGELFF
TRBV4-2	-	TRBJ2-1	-	TGTGCCAGCAGCCGAATTATATCCCCTGGTTACAATGAGCAGTTCTTC	CASSRIISPGYNEQFF
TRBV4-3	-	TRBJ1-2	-	TGCGCCAGCAGTCGAATCGGGGCAGGGAATTATGGCTACACCTTC	CASSRIGAGNYGYTF
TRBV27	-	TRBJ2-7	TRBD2	TGTGCCAGCAGTTTATCAACGGGAGGGCCGAGCTCCTACGAGCAGTACTTC	CASSLSTGGPSSYEQYF
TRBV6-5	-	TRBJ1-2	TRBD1	TGTGCCAGCAGTTACGCAGACAGGGGGCCTGGCTACACCTTC	CASSYADRGPGYTF
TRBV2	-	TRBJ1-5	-	TGTGCCAGCAGTGCGGGGGAGGGGCAGCCCCAGCATTTT	CASSAGEGQPQHF
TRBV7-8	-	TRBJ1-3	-	TGTGCCAGCATCATAACGGGGGGAAACACCATATATTTT	CASIITGGNTIYF
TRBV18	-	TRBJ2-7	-	TGTGCCAGCTCCGCTCAAACTTTACAGGGCTCGGTGAACGAGCAGTACTTC	CASSAQTLQGSVNEQYF
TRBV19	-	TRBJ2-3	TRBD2	TGTGCCAGTAAGACGACTAGCTTATACACAGATACGCAGTATTTT	CASKTTSLYTDTQYF
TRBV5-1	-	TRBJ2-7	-	TGCGCCAGCAGCCCCCTACCCCGAACAGGCAACTACGAGCAGTACTTC	CASSPLPRTGNYEQYF
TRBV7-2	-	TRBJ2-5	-	TGTGCCAGCAGCAATCGACAAGAGACCCAGTACTTC	CASSNRQETQYF
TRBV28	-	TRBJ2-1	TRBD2	TGTGCCAGCATCGAAGGGGCTAGCGGGAGGCGTGAGCAGTTCTTC	CASIEGASGRREQFF
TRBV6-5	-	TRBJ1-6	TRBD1	TGTGCCAGCAGTTACTCCCCTGACAGGGCCTTTCGAACCCTCCACTTT	CASSYSPDRAFRTLHF
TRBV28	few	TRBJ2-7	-	TGTGCCAGTAGCATTCCGGGAGTCTACGAGCAGTACTTC	CASSIPGVYEQYF
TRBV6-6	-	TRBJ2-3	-	TGTGCCAGCTCGGCGTTAACAAGGGGGGATACGCAGTATTTT	CASSALTRGDTQYF
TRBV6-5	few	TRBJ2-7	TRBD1	TGTGCCAGCAGTCCCGGGACAGGACGCTACGAGCAGTACTTC	CASSPGTGRYEQYF
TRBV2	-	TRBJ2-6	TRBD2	TGTGCCAGCAGCGGGGGGGAGGTCAACGTCCTGACTTTC	CASSGGEVNVLTF
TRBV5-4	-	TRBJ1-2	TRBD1	TGTGCCAGCACCGGGACAGGGGTATTCACTAACTATGGCTACACCTTC	CASTGTGVFTNYGYTF
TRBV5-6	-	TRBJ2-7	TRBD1	TGTGCCAGCAGCTTGGCAGGGGGCTCCTACGAGCAGTACTTC	CASSLAGGSYEQYF
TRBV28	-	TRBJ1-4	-	TGTGCCAGCAGTTGGGGGCCAGAGAATGAAAAACTGTTTTTT	CASSWGPENEKLFF
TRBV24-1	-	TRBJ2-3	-	TGTGCCACCAGTGCCGTTTCCACAGATACGCAGTATTTT	CATSAVSTDTQYF
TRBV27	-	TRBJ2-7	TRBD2	TGTGCCAGCAGTTTATCCCGGACTAGCGGGGGGGCCTCTCTAAGGAACGAGCAGTACTTC	CASSLSRTSGGASLRNEQYF
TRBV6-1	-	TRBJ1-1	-	TGTGCCAGCAGTGAAGTGGCGGACACTGAAGCTTTCTTT	CASSEVADTEAFF
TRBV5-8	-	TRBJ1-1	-	TGTGCCAGCAGCTTGCTGGCAGGGGATATGAACACTGAAGCTTTCTTT	CASSLLAGDMNTEAFF
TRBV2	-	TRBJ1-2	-	TGTGCCAGCCGCTTCGACAGAAACTATGGCTACACCTTC	CASRFDRNYGYTF
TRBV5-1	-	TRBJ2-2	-	TGCGCCAGCAGCTTGGGGATCACGAACACCGGGGAGCTGTTTTTT	CASSLGITNTGELFF
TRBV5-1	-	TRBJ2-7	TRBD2	TGCGCCAGCAGCTCGACTAGCGGGGGGTCGTACGAGCAGTACTTC	CASSSTSGGSYEQYF
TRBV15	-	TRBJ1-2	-	TGTGCCACCAGCCCGGCGGGGGTCCACGGCTACACCTTC	CATSPAGVHGYTF
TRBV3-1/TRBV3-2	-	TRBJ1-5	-	TGTGCCAGCAGTCGCACAGGAGGGGCGGGCAATCAGCCCCAGCATTTT	CASSRTGGAGNQPQHF
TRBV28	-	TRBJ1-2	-	TGTGCCAGCGCCACAGGGAGCTATGGCTACACCTTC	CASATGSYGYTF
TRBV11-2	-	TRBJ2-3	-	TGTGCCAGCAGCTTAGGGTCCCCGAGGGATACGCAGTATTTT	CASSLGSPRDTQYF
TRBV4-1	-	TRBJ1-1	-	TGCGCCAGCAGCCAAGGGCTCGGGACATCTCAAAATGTTCCTTTCTTT	CASSQGLGTSQNVPFF
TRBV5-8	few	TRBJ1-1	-	TGTGCCAGCAGCCTCCACACTGAAGCTTTCTTT	CASSLHTEAFF
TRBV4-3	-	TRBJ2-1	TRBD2	TGCGCCAGCAGCCTTCAAACGGTAGGACTAGCGGCGAGCTCCTACAATGAGCAGTTCTTC	CASSLQTVGLAASSYNEQFF
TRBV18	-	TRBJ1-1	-	TGTGCCAGCTCACCAGTCTCCCTGGAGAACACTGAAGCTTTCTTT	CASSPVSLENTEAFF
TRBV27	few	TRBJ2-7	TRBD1	TGTGCCAGCAGTTGGGACAGGGGCCCTACCATCCCCGAGGGCGAGCAGTACTTC	CASSWDRGPTIPEGEQYF
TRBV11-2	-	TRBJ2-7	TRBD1	TGTGCCAGCAGCTTAAGTAGGACAGGTAGCTCCTACGAGCAGTACTTC	CASSLSRTGSSYEQYF
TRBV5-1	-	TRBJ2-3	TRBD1	TGCGCCAGCAGCTTTCGGGACAGGTCAGATACGCAGTATTTT	CASSFRDRSDTQYF
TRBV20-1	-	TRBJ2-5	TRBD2	TGCAGTGCTAGTCCGGGCGGGAGTGGGGAGACCCAGTACTTC	CSASPGGSGETQYF
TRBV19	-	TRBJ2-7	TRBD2	TGTGCCAGTAGTCCTCCCCTAGCGGGGGCCTACGAGCAGTACTTC	CASSPPLAGAYEQYF
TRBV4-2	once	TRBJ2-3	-	TGTGCCAGCAGCCAAGCGACAGGCACAGATACGCAGTATTTT	CASSQATGTDTQYF